This entry is about one T cell receptor (beta chain). This sample is part of a study of blood T cell repertoires in COVID-19. On the study more broadly: COVID-19 samples, acute and convalescent, were from the United States, Italy and Spain.

Under the authors' procedure: Amplifying reference gene primers gave estimates of nucleated cell counts. Generated by immunoSEQ multiplex PCR, the TCRdb table keeps only in-frame clones and is missing some. The DNA was the basis for D and trimming; V, J and clone size are from that table. This table has roughly 110,000 clones, 84% appearing once. Sample: peripheral blood. This TCR was recovered from a woman between 35 and 50 years old with acute or convalescent COVID-19.

The CDR3 loop reads CASSQERGAAYGYTF. The CDR3 DNA is TGCGCCAGCAGCCAAGAACGGGGGGCGGCCTATGGCTACACCTTC. The gene calls are TRBV4-1 and TRBJ1-2; perhaps TRBD1 as D (6 bases). This CDR3 spans 15 amino acids. Trimming left V 0 bases short and J 4 bases short, with 12 bases between. Germline loops: CDR1 MGHRA, CDR2 YSYEKL.